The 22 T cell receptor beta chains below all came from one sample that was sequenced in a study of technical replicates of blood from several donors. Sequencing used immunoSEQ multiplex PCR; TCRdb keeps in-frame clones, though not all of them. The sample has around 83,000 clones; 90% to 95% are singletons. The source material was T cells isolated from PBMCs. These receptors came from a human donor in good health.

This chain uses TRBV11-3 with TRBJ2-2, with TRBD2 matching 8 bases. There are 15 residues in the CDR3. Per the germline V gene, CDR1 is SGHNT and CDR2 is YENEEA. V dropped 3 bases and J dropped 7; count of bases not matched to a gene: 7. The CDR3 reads CASSLLTGTSGELFF. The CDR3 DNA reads TGTGCCAGCAGCTTGCTCACCGGGACTAGCGGGGAGCTGTTTTTT. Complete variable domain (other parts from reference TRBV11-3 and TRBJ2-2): EAGVVQSPRYKIIEKKQPVAFWCNPISGHNTLYWYLQNLGQGPELLIRYENEEAVDDSQLPKDRFSAERLKGVDSTLKIQPAELGDSAVYLCASSLLTGTSGELFFGEGSRLTVL.

For the CDR3, the DNA is TGCGCCAGCAGTACCACAAACTCCTACGAGCAGTACTTC. Protein: CASSTTNSYEQYF. V usage is TRBV10-1 and J usage is TRBJ2-7; no firm D call. Trimming removed 5 bases at V and 0 bases at J, with 8 bases between. CDR3 length: 13 amino acids. Per germline, CDR1 WNHNN and CDR2 SYGVQD (reference sequence).

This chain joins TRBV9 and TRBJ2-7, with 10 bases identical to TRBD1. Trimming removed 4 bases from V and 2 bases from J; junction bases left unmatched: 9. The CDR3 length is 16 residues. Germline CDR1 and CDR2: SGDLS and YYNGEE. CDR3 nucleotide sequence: TGTGCCAGCAGCTCACGACAGGGGGCTTTTCCCTACGAGCAGTACTTC. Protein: CASSSRQGAFPYEQYF.

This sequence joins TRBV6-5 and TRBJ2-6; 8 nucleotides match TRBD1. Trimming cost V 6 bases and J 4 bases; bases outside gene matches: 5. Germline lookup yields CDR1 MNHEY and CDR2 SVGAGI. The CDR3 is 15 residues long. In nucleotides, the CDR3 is TGTGCCAGCAGAAGACAGGGGTACGGGGCCAACGTCCTGACTTTC. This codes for CASRRQGYGANVLTF.

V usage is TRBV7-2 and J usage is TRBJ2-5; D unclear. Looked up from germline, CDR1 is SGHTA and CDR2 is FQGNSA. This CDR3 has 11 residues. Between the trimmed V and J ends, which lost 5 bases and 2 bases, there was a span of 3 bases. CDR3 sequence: CASSPQETQYF. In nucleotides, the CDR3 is TGTGCCAGCAGCCCGCAAGAGACCCAGTACTTC.

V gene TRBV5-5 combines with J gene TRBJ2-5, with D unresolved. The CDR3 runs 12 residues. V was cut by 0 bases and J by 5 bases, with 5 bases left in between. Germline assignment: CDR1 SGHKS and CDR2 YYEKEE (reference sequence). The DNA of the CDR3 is TGTGCCAGCAGCTTGGGGGCGGAGACCCAGTACTTC. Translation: CASSLGAETQYF.

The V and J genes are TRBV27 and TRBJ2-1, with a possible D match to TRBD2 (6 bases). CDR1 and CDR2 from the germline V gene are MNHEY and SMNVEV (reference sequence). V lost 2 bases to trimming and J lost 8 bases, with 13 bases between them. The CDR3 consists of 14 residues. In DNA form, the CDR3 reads TGTGCCAGCAGTTTAAAATTTTCGGGAGATGAGCAGTTCTTC. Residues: CASSLKFSGDEQFF.

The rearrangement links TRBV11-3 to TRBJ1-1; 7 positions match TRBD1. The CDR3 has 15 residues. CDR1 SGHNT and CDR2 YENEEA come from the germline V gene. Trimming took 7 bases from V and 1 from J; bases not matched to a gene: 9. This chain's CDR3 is CASTLEQGKNTEAFF. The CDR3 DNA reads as TGTGCCAGCACCCTTGAACAGGGGAAGAACACTGAAGCTTTCTTT.

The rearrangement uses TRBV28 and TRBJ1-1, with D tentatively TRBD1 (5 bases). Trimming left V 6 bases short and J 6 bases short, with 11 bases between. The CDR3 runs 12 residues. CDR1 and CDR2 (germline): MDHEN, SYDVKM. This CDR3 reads CASRWSGPEAFF. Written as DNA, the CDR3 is TGTGCCAGCAGGTGGTCAGGGCCTGAAGCTTTCTTT.

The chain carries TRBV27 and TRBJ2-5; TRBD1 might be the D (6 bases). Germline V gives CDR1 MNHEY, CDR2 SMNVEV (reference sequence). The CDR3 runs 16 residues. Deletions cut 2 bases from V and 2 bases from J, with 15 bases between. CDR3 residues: CASSLTQGSGQETQYF. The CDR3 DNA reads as TGTGCCAGCAGTTTAACTCAGGGGAGTGGACAAGAGACCCAGTACTTC.

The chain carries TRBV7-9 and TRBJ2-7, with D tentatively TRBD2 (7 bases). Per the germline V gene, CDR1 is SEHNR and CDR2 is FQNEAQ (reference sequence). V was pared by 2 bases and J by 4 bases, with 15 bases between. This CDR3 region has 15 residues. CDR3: CASSLTGRGGYEQYF. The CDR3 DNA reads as TGTGCCAGCAGCTTAACAGGGAGGGGGGGGTACGAGCAGTACTTC.

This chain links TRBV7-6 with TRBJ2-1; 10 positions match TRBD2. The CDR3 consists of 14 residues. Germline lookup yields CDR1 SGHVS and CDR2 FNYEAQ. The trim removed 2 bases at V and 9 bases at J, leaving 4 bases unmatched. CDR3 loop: CASSLSSGSSEQFF. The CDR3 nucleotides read TGTGCCAGCAGCTTATCTAGCGGGAGTAGTGAGCAGTTCTTC.

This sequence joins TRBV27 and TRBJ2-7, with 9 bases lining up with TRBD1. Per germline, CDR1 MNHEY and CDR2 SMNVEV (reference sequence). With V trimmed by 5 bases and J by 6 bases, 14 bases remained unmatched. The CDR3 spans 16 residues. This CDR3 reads CASSHRTGVFSGEQYF. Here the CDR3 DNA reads TGTGCCAGCAGTCACCGGACAGGGGTCTTTTCTGGCGAGCAGTACTTC.

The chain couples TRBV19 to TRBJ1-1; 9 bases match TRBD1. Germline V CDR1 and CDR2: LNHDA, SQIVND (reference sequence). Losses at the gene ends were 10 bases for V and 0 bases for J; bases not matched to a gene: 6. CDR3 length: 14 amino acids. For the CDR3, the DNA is TGTGCCACCGGACAGGGGCGATTGAACACTGAAGCTTTCTTT. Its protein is CATGQGRLNTEAFF.

The CDR3: CASSPGRGQGARNTIYF. The CDR3 DNA follows: TGCGCCAGCAGCCCGGGGCGGGGACAGGGGGCCAGAAACACCATATATTTT. This chain connects TRBV4-1 to TRBJ1-3, with 12 bases that match TRBD1. The CDR3 contains 17 residues. The germline V gene encodes CDR1 MGHRA and CDR2 YSYEKL. Germline trimming cut 4 bases from V and 5 bases from J; bases unmatched to any gene: 9.

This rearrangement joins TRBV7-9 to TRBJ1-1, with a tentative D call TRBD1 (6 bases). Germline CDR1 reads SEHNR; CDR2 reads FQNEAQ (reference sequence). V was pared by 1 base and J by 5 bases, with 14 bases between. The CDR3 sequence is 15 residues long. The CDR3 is CASSLVGGGSTEAFF. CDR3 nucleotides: TGTGCCAGCAGCTTAGTTGGGGGCGGGAGTACTGAAGCTTTCTTT.

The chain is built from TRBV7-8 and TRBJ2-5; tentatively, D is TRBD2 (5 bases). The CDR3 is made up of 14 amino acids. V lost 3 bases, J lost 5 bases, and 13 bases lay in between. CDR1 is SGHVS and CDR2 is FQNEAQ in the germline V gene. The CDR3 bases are TGTGCCAGCAGCTTTGCGGGTGTTTGGGAGACCCAGTACTTC. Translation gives CASSFAGVWETQYF. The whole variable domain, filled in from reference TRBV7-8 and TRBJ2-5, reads GAGVSQSPRYKVAKRGQDVALRCDPISGHVSLFWYQQALGQGPEFLTYFQNEAQLDKSGLPSDRFFAERPEGSVSTLKIQRTQQEDSAVYLCASSFAGVWETQYFGPGTRLLVL.

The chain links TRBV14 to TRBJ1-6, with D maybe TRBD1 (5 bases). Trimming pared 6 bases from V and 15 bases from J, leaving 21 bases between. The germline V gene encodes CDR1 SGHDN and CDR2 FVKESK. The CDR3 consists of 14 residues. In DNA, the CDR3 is TGTGCCAGCAGTCAACATTCCCATGACAGTGTCCTCCACTTT. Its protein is CASSQHSHDSVLHF.

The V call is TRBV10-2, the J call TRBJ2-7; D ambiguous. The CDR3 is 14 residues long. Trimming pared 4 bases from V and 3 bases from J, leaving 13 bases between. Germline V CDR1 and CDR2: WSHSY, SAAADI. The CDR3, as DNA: TGCGCCAGCAGTGTTTCTAATCCTCTCTACGAGCAGTACTTC. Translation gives CASSVSNPLYEQYF.

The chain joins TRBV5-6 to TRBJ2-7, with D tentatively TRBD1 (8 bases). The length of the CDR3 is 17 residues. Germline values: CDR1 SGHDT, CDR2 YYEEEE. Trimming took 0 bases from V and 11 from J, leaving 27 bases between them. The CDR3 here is CASSLGYGQGGWGGEYF. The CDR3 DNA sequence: TGTGCCAGCAGCTTGGGCTATGGACAGGGCGGTTGGGGGGGGGAGTACTTC.

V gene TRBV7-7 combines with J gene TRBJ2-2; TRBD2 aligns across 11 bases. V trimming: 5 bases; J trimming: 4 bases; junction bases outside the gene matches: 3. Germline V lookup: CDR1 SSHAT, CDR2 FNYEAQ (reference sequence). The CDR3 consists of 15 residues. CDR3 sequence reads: CASSPLAGATGELFF. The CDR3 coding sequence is TGTGCCAGCAGCCCACTAGCGGGAGCCACCGGGGAGCTGTTTTTT.

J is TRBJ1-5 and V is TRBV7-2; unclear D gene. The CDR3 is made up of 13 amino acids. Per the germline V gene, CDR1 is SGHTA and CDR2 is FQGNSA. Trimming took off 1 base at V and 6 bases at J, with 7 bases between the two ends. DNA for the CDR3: TGTGCCAGCAGCTTAGATCCTACTCAGCCCCAGCATTTT. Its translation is CASSLDPTQPQHF.